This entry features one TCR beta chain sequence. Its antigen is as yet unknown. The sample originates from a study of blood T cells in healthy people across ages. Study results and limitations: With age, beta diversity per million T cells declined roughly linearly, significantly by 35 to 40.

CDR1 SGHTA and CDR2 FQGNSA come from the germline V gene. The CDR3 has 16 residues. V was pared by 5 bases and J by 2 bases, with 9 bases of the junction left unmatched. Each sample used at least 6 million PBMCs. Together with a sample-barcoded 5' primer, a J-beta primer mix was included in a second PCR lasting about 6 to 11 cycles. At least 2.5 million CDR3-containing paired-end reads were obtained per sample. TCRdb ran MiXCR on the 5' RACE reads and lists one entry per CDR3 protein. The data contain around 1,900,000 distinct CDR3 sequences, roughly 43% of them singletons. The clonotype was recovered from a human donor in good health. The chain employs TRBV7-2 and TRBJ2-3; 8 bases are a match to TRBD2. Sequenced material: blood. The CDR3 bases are TGTGCCAGCAGCCCTCGGGGGGGCGGAACCACAGATACGCAGTATTTT. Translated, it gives CASSPRGGGTTDTQYF.